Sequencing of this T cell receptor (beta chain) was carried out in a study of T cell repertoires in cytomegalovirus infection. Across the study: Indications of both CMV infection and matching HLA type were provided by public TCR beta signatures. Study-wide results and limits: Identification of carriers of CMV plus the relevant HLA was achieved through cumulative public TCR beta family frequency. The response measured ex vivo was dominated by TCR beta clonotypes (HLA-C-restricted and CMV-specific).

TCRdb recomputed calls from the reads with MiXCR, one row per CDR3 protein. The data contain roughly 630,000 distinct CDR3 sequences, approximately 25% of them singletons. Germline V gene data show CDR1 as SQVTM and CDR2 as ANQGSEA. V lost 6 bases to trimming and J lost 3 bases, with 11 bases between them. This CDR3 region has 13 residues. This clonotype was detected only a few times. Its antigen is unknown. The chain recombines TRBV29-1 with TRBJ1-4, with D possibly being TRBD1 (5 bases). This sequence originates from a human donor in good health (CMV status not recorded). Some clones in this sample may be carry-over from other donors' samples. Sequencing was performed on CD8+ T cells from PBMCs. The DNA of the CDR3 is TGCAGCGTCCCCGGGACGTCTAATGAAAAACTGTTTTTT. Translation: CSVPGTSNEKLFF.